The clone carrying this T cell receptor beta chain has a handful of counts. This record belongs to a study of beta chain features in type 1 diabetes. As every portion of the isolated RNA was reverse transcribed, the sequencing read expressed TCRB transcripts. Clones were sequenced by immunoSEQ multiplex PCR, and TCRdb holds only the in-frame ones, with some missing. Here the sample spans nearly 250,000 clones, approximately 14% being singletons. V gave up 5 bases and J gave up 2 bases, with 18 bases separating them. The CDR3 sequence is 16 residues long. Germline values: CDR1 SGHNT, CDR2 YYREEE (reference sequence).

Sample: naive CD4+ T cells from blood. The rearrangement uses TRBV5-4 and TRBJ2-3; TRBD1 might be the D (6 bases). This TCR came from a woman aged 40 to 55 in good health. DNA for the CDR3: TGTGCCAGCAGTGACATGCGTCAGGGGATCACAGATACGCAGTATTTT. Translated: CASSDMRQGITDTQYF.